This T cell receptor (beta chain) was retrieved from a study of blood T cell repertoires in COVID-19. Study-wide background: Acute and convalescent COVID-19 specimens originated in the United States, Italy and Spain.

Trimming shortened V by 1 base and J by 4 bases, and 16 bases separated the two germline ends. This CDR3 is built from 16 residues. From germline, CDR1 is SGHTA and CDR2 FQGNSA. Original handling: Reference gene primer amplification in the assay estimated nucleated cell counts. Clones were sequenced by immunoSEQ multiplex PCR, and TCRdb holds only the in-frame ones, with some missing. V and J calls and clone size are those listed in that table; D and trimming were worked out from the DNA. In the table there are a few hundred thousand clones, about 87% of which are singletons. Cohort allocation depended upon clinical history that participants reported. Each recovered donor of Cohort 3 presented with two negative PCRs, clearance, or symptom resolution.

Sequenced sample: PBMCs or T cells enriched from blood (not recorded which). This sequence was found in a woman aged 18-29 years who had recovered from COVID-19. This rearrangement joins TRBV7-2 to TRBJ1-2, with unresolved D. CDR3 DNA: TGTGCCAGCAGCTTAGTGGGAGGGCGGCTACCCTATGGCTACACCTTC. Its protein is CASSLVGGRLPYGYTF.